These 21 T cell receptor beta chains share one sample of origin, sequenced in a study of immune heterogeneity within non-small cell lung tumors. TCR beta CDR3 was amplified by multiplex PCR using 32 V and 13 J primers. TCRdb processed the multiplex PCR reads anew with MiXCR; each CDR3 protein has one entry. The table includes fewer than 14,000 distinct CDR3 sequences, around 30% detected once. Bulk tumor genomic DNA served as template, at around 600 ng per sample. Several biopsies per primary tumor were taken during surgery, spaced as far apart as possible. Curative surgery was undertaken by patients, who had untreated, newly diagnosed non-small cell lung cancer. The source material was lung tumor tissue. These TCRs come from a woman between 50 and 59 years old with non-small cell lung cancer.

The chain couples TRBV12-5 to TRBJ1-1; D is unresolved. The ends were cut back, 2 bases at V and 10 bases at J, with 11 bases in the middle. Germline-derived CDR1 and CDR2 are LGHNT and FRNRAP. The CDR3 is 12 residues long. CDR3 nucleotides: TGTGCTAGTGGTTTGCCTGGAGTTGGAGCTTTCTTT. Encoded protein: CASGLPGVGAFF.

There are many counts of this clonotype. CDR3 nucleotide sequence: TGCAGTGCTAGAGGGGCCAACACTGAAGCTTTCTTT. It codes for CSARGANTEAFF. The chain carries TRBV20-1 and TRBJ1-1; D is unresolved. The V and J ends lost 1 base and 2 bases respectively, with 5 bases between them. The germline CDR1 and CDR2 sequences are DFQATT and SNEGSKA (reference sequence). The CDR3 extends over 12 amino acids.

There are a few counts of this clonotype. The V call is TRBV19, the J call TRBJ1-5; unclear D gene. V lost 2 bases and J lost 2, with 10 bases in between. The CDR3 sequence is 15 residues long. Germline values: CDR1 LNHDA, CDR2 SQIVND (reference sequence). CDR3 DNA sequence: TGTGCCAGTAGTATATCGTTTCAGGGCAATCAGCCCCAGCATTTT. This encodes CASSISFQGNQPQHF.

This clonotype was seen a handful of times. The V call is TRBV6-2 or TRBV6-3, the J call TRBJ1-1, with D possibly matching TRBD1 (6 bases). V was cut by 5 bases and J by 12 bases, with 13 bases left in between. The CDR3 covers 11 residues. CDR1 and CDR2 from the germline V gene are MNHEY and SVGEGT. The CDR3 reads CASSVGGKPFF. CDR3 DNA: TGTGCCAGCAGTGTAGGGGGGAAACCTTTCTTT.

In its sample, this clonotype is medium-sized. The V gene is TRBV28, the J gene TRBJ1-2; D unclear. The ends were cut back, 2 bases at V and 4 bases at J, with 8 bases in the middle. CDR3 length: 13 amino acids. CDR1 MDHEN and CDR2 SYDVKM come from the germline V gene. CDR3 sequence (DNA): TGTGCCAGCAGTTTAGGACTTTCCTATGGCTACACCTTC. It is translated as CASSLGLSYGYTF.

Of note for this clonotype: A much larger clone lies one base from this, so it may be a read error. The rearrangement joins TRBV2 to TRBJ2-7; no definite D call. The V gene's germline CDR1 is SNHLY and CDR2 FYNNEI. The CDR3 length is 12 residues. V was cut by 10 bases and J by 4 bases, with 14 bases left in between. In DNA form, the CDR3 reads TGTGCCACGCTCGTCGCCTATTACGAGCAGTACTTC. Protein sequence: CATLVAYYEQYF.

This clonotype appeared a few times. Here the CDR3 reads CASSPRVTNYGYTF. CDR3 nucleotide sequence: TGTGCCAGCAGCCCCAGGGTGACTAACTATGGCTACACCTTC. This rearrangement joins TRBV6-1 to TRBJ1-2; tentative D call: TRBD1 (5 bases). Germline V gene lookup returns CDR1 MNHNS and CDR2 SASEGT. The CDR3 covers 14 residues. The ends were cut back, 6 bases at V and 0 bases at J, with 11 bases in the middle.

The table lists this clonotype with many counts. The CDR3 loop reads CAWRQPTNYGYTF. The CDR3 coding sequence is TGTGCCTGGAGGCAGCCCACTAACTATGGCTACACCTTC. The chain couples TRBV30 to TRBJ1-2, with D hard to call. Per the germline V gene, CDR1 is GTSNPN and CDR2 is SVGIG (reference sequence). V was pared by 3 bases and J by 0 bases, with 8 bases between. CDR3 length equals 13 residues. Full variable domain (rest looked up from reference TRBV30 and TRBJ1-2): SQTIHQWPATLVQPVGSPLSLECTVEGTSNPNLYWYRQAAGRGLQLLFYSVGIGQISSEVPQNLSASRPQDRQFILSSKKLLLSDSGFYLCAWRQPTNYGYTFGSGTRLTVV.

The chain's CDR3 is CASRIFTGGSTGELFF. In nucleotides, the CDR3 is TGTGCCAGTAGGATCTTTACAGGGGGGAGCACCGGGGAGCTGTTTTTT. The chain combines TRBV19 with TRBJ2-2, with 8 nucleotides matching TRBD1. The CDR3 spans 16 residues. Germline CDR1 LNHDA, CDR2 SQIVND (reference sequence). After removal of 6 bases from V and 4 bases from J, the junction contained 10 bases not matched to a gene. The whole variable domain, filled in from reference TRBV19 and TRBJ2-2, reads DGGITQSPKYLFRKEGQNVTLSCEQNLNHDAMYWYRQDPGQGLRLIYYSQIVNDFQKGDIAEGYSVSREKKESFPLTVTSAQKNPTAFYLCASRIFTGGSTGELFFGEGSRLTVL.

The genes are TRBV6-2 or TRBV6-3 and TRBJ2-7, with TRBD2 matching 7 bases. The CDR3 spans 15 residues. Germline V gene data show CDR1 as MNHEY and CDR2 as SVGEGT. The J segment lost 6 bases and the V segment lost 1 base, leaving 9 bases of the junction unmatched. This CDR3 is CASSYLGGTVGEQYF. The CDR3 coding sequence is TGTGCCAGCAGTTACTTGGGGGGGACGGTCGGCGAGCAGTACTTC.

This chain joins TRBV2 and TRBJ2-7; D possibly corresponds to TRBD2 (5 bases). The length of the CDR3 is 15 residues. Per germline, CDR1 SNHLY and CDR2 FYNNEI. With 7 bases removed from V and 0 bases from J, the gap between germline ends came to 16 bases. The CDR3 DNA follows: TGTGCCAGCAATCGGGAATCCTTCAGCTCCTACGAGCAGTACTTC. Translating it yields CASNRESFSSYEQYF.

Note on this clonotype: This may arise from a read error, as a much more abundant clone is one base away. The chain uses TRBV7-9 and TRBJ1-2; TRBD1 is a possible D gene (5 bases). CDR1 SEHNR and CDR2 FQNEAQ come from the germline V gene (reference sequence). Trimming stripped 5 bases from V and 7 bases from J, with 14 bases between. This CDR3 contains 13 residues. CDR3 in DNA: TGTGCCAGCAGCAGAGACACGGGGCTTGGCTACACCTTC. This translates into CASSRDTGLGYTF. Full variable domain (rest looked up from reference TRBV7-9 and TRBJ1-2): DTGVSQNPRHKITKRGQNVTFRCDPISEHNRLYWYRQTLGQGPEFLTYFQNEAQLEKSRLLSDRFSAERPKGSFSTLEIQRTEQGDSAMYLCASSRDTGLGYTFGSGTRLTVV.

This clonotype was found a few times. One end of the junction varies from germline; a read error may be responsible. The J gene is TRBJ1-6, the V gene TRBV7-7; maybe TRBD1 (5 bases). The V gene's germline CDR1 is SSHAT and CDR2 FNYEAQ (reference sequence). The CDR3 is 17 amino acids. CDR3 sequence (DNA): TGTGCTAGCAGCTTATGGGACTCAGAATCCTATAATTCACCCCTCCACTTT. It is translated as CASSLWDSESYNSPLHF.

This clonotype showed up many times. The V and J genes are TRBV11-3 and TRBJ2-2; 10 nucleotides agree with TRBD2. Germline loops: CDR1 SGHNT, CDR2 YENEEA. This CDR3 contains 16 residues. V was pared by 2 bases and J by 6 bases, with 6 bases of the junction left unmatched. The CDR3 sequence: CASSLTSGRGAGELFF. The CDR3 region has the DNA TGTGCCAGCAGCTTAACCAGCGGGAGGGGCGCCGGGGAGCTGTTTTTT.

The CDR3, as DNA: TGTGCCAGCAGTTACTCGGCCCTGGTATTAAGCTATGGCTACACCTTC. It is translated as CASSYSALVLSYGYTF. This chain connects TRBV6-2 or TRBV6-3 to TRBJ1-2, with D unclear. CDR3 size: 16 residues. Per the germline V gene, CDR1 is MNHEY and CDR2 is SVGEGT. V was trimmed by 0 bases and J by 4 bases, leaving 15 bases between them.

This clonotype ranks as medium-sized. The chain couples TRBV10-1 to TRBJ2-7, with D perhaps matching TRBD1 or TRBD2 (5 bases each). This CDR3 has 14 amino acids. The V gene's germline CDR1 is WNHNN and CDR2 SYGVQD (reference sequence). The ends were cut back, 5 bases at V and 3 bases at J, with 14 bases in the middle. CDR3 in DNA: TGCGCCAGCAGTACCAGGGAGATCCTCTACGAGCAGTACTTC. Amino acids: CASSTREILYEQYF.

This clonotype was found a few times. This chain joins TRBV7-2 and TRBJ2-1; TRBD1 aligns across 11 bases. Germline V CDR1 and CDR2: SGHTA, FQGNSA. This CDR3 has 15 residues. V was pared by 5 bases and J by 6 bases, with 6 bases of the junction left unmatched. CDR3 bases: TGTGCCAGCAGCCCTCGGACAGGGGGCGCCAATGAGCAGTTCTTC. Its translation is CASSPRTGGANEQFF.

V and J are TRBV3-1 and TRBJ1-5; D gene unclear. CDR3 size: 12 residues. The V end lost 0 bases, the J end lost 7 bases, and 4 bases lay between the germline ends. Germline CDR1 reads LGHDT; CDR2 reads YNNKEL (reference sequence). Written as DNA, the CDR3 is TGTGCCAGCAGCCAAGAGGGCCAGCCCCAGCATTTT. Its protein is CASSQEGQPQHF.

This clonotype was recorded at least ten times. The V and J genes are TRBV11-3 and TRBJ2-7; 10 bases line up with TRBD1. The CDR3 is 15 amino acids. J was trimmed by 3 bases and V by 2 bases; bases with no gene match: 4. Germline CDR1 and CDR2: SGHNT and YENEEA. CDR3 loop: CASSLTWTGGYEQYF. DNA for the CDR3: TGTGCCAGCAGCTTAACCTGGACAGGGGGCTACGAGCAGTACTTC.

The chain uses TRBV12-3 or TRBV12-4 and TRBJ1-2; the D gene is possibly TRBD1 (5 bases). Trimming pared 5 bases from V and 7 bases from J, leaving 20 bases between. CDR3 size: 15 residues. Here the CDR3 DNA reads TGTGCCAGCAGTGGAGATATCACAGGTACCTTTGGCTACACCTTC. Translation gives CASSGDITGTFGYTF.

The V gene is TRBV4-1, the J gene TRBJ1-2, with TRBD1 matching 7 bases. The ends lost 4 bases at V and 2 bases at J; junction bases unmatched: 10. Germline V gene sequence: CDR1 MGHRA, CDR2 YSYEKL. This CDR3 comprises 16 residues. CDR3 loop: CASSPRQGTRNYGYTF. CDR3 bases: TGCGCCAGCAGCCCCCGACAGGGTACCAGAAACTATGGCTACACCTTC.